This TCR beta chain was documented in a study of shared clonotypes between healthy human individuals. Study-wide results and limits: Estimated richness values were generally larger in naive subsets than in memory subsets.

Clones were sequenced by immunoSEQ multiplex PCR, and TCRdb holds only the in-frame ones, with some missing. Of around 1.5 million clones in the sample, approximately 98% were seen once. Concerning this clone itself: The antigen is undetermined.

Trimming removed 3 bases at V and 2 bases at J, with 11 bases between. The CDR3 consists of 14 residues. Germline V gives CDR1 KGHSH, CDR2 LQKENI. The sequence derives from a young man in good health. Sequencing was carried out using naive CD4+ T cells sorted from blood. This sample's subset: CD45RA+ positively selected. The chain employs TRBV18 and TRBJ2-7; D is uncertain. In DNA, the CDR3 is TGTGCCAGCTCACCGACCGGGTTGCCCTACGAGCAGTACTTC. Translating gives CASSPTGLPYEQYF.